The T cell receptor beta chain described here comes from a study of blood T cells in healthy people across ages. The authors ran a second PCR of 7 to 11 cycles using a sample-barcoded 5' primer and a J-beta primer mix. TCRdb recomputed calls from the 5' RACE reads with MiXCR, one row per CDR3 protein. The sample has 1,500,000 or so distinct CDR3 sequences; around 59% are singletons. Study-level points and caveats: As age increased, TCR beta diversity per million T cells fell in a roughly linear fashion. A conclusive naive versus antigen-experienced comparison was prevented by the unsorted PBMCs.

In the case of this clonotype: Its cognate antigen is unknown.

With 0 bases removed from V and 2 bases from J, the gap between germline ends came to 11 bases. Per the germline V gene, CDR1 is MGHRA and CDR2 is YSYEKL. The CDR3 is 15 amino acids. The genes are TRBV4-1 and TRBJ2-7; possible D gene TRBD2, 5 bases. This TCR derives from a man in his late teens or twenties in good health. The sequencing input was blood. This chain's CDR3 is CASSQEPGFTYEQYF. The CDR3 nucleotides are TGCGCCAGCAGCCAAGAACCGGGATTTACCTACGAGCAGTACTTC.